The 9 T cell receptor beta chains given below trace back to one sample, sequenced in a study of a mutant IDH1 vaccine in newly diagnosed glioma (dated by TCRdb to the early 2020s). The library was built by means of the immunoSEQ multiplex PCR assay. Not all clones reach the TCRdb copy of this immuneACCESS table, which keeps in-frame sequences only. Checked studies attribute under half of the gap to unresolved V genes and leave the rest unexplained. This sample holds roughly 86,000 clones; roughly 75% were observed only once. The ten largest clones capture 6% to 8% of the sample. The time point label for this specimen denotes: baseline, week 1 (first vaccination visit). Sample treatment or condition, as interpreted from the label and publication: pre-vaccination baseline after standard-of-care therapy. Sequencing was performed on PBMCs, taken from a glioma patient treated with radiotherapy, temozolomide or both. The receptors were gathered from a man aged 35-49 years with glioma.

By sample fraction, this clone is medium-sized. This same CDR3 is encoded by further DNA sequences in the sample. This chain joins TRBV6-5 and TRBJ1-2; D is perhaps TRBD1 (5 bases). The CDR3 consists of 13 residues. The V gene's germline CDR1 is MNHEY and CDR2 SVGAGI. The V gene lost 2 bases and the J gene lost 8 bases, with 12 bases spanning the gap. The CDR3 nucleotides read TGTGCCAGCAGTTACCGGCAGGGTGGCGGCTACACCTTC. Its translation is CASSYRQGGGYTF.

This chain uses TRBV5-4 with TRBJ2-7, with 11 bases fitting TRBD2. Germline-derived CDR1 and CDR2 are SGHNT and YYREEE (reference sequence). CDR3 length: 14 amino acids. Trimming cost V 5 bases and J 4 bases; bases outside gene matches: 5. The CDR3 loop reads CASSPGTSGYEQYF. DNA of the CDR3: TGTGCCAGCAGTCCCGGGACTAGCGGTTACGAGCAGTACTTC.

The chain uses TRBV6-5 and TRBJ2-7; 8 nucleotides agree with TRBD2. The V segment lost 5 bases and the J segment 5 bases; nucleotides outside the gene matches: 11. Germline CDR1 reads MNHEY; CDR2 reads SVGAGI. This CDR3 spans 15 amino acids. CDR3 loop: CASSPIPGLVNEQYF. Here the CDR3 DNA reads TGTGCCAGCAGTCCAATTCCGGGACTAGTGAACGAGCAGTACTTC.

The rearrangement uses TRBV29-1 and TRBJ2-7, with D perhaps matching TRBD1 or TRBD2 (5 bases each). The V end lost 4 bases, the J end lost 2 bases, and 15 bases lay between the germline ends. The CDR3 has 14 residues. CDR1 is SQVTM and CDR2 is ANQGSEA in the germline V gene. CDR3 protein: CSVAGPRQTYEQYF. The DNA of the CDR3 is TGCAGCGTTGCGGGACCAAGACAGACCTACGAGCAGTACTTC.

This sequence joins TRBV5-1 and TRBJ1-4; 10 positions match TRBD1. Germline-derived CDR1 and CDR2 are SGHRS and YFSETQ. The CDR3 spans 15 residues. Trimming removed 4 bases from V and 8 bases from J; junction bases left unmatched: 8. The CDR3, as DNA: TGCGCCAGCAGCCACGTAGACAGGGGGCCGGAAAAACTGTTTTTT. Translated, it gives CASSHVDRGPEKLFF.

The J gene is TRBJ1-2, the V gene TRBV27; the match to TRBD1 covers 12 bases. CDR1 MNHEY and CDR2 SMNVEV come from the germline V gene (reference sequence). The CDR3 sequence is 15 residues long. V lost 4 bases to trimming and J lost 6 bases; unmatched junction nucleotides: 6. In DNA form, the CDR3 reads TGTGCCAGCAGTTCACCGGGACAGGGGGCGCATGGCTACACCTTC. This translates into CASSSPGQGAHGYTF.

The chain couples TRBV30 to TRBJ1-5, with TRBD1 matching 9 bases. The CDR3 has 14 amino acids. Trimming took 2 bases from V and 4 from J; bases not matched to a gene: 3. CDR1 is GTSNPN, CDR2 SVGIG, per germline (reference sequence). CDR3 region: CAWSRDRANQPQHF. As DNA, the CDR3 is TGTGCCTGGAGTCGGGACAGGGCGAATCAGCCCCAGCATTTT.

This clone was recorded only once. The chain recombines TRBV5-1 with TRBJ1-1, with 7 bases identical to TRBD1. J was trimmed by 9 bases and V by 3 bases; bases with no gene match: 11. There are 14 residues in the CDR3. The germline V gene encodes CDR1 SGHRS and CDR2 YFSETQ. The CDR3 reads CASSSYADRRQAFF. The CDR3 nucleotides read TGCGCCAGCAGCTCATACGCGGACAGGCGACAAGCTTTCTTT.

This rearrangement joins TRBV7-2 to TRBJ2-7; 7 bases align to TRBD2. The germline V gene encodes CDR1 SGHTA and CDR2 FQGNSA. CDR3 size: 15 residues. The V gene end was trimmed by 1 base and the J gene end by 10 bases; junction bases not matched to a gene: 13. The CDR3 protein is CASSLEAGRGPLQYF. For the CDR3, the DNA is TGTGCCAGCAGCTTAGAAGCGGGGAGGGGTCCCCTACAGTACTTC.